This TCR beta chain originates from a study of PD-L1 blockade in urothelial cancer. About the research overall: Blood was evaluated 3 weeks (second dose) and 6 weeks after therapy began.

Study-level results: Better progression-free and overall survival followed lower pretreatment blood clonality.

For this clone: Antigen specificity is unknown.

Sample time point: peripheral blood 6 weeks after treatment start. Each patient supplied 1 to 8 pretreatment and on-treatment samples. The CDR3 is 12 residues long. V was clipped by 7 bases and J by 7 bases; unmatched bases: 7. CDR1 SQVTM and CDR2 ANQGSEA come from the germline V gene. Profiling relied on immunoSEQ multiplex PCR, and the TCRdb table lists in-frame clones only, not all of them. The table shows about 110,000 clones, with around 90% occurring only once. The chain links TRBV29-1 to TRBJ1-2, with 9 bases fitting TRBD1. Sequenced material: PBMCs, taken around atezolizumab (anti-PD-L1) treatment. This sequence originates from a man aged 60 to 75 with urothelial cancer. CDR3 coding DNA: TGCAGCGGAGCCGGGACAGGGCTTGGCTACACCTTC. As protein: CSGAGTGLGYTF.